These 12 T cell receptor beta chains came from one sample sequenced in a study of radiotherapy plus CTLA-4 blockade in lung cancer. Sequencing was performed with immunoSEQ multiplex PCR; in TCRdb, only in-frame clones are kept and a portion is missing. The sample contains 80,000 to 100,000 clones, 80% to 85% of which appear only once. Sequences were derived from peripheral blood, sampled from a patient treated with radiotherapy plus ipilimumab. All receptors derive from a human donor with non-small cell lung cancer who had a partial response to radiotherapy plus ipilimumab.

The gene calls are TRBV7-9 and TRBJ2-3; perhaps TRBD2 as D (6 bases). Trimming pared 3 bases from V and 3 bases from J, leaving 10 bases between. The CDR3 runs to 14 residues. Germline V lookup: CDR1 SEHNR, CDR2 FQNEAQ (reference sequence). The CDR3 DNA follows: TGTGCCAGCAGCTTTATAGCGGTTACAGATACGCAGTATTTT. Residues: CASSFIAVTDTQYF.

Here the CDR3 reads CSVPTPSGSGNEQFF. DNA of the CDR3: TGCAGCGTCCCCACCCCCTCCGGGAGCGGCAATGAGCAGTTCTTC. V gene TRBV29-1 combines with J gene TRBJ2-1, with D possibly matching TRBD2 (6 bases). V shed 6 bases and J shed 6 bases, with 21 bases lying between them. The germline V gene has CDR1 SQVTM and CDR2 ANQGSEA. CDR3 length equals 15 residues.

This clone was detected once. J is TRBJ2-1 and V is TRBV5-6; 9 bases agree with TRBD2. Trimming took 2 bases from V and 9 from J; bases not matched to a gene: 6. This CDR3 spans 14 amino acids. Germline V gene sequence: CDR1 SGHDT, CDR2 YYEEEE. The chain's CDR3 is CASSLPGLASEQFF. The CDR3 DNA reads TGTGCCAGCAGCTTACCGGGACTAGCTAGTGAGCAGTTCTTC. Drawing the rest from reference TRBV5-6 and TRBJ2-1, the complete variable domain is DAGVTQSPTHLIKTRGQQVTLRCSPKSGHDTVSWYQQALGQGPQFIFQYYEEEERQRGNFPDRFSGHQFPNYSSELNVNALLLGDSALYLCASSLPGLASEQFFGPGTRLTVL.

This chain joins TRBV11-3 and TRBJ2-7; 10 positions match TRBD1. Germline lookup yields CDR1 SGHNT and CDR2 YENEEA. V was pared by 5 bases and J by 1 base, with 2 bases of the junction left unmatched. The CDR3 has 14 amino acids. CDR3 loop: CASSAGQGSYEQYF. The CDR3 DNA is TGTGCCAGCAGCGCGGGACAGGGGTCCTACGAGCAGTACTTC.

The CDR3 loop reads CASSITRASRGYTF. The CDR3 DNA sequence: TGTGCCAGTAGTATCACGCGGGCCTCGAGGGGCTACACCTTC. This chain connects TRBV19 to TRBJ1-2; D is unclear. This CDR3 has 14 amino acids. Germline CDR1 is LNHDA and CDR2 is SQIVND (reference sequence). V lost 3 bases and J 8 bases, leaving 16 bases between the germline ends.

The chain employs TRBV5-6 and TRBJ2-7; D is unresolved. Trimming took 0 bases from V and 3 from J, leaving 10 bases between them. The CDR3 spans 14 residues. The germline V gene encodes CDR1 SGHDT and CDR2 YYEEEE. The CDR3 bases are TGTGCCAGCAGCTTGGAGGTGCGGAGCTACGAGCAGTACTTC. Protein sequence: CASSLEVRSYEQYF. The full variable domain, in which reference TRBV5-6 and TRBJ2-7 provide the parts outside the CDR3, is DAGVTQSPTHLIKTRGQQVTLRCSPKSGHDTVSWYQQALGQGPQFIFQYYEEEERQRGNFPDRFSGHQFPNYSSELNVNALLLGDSALYLCASSLEVRSYEQYFGPGTRLTVT.

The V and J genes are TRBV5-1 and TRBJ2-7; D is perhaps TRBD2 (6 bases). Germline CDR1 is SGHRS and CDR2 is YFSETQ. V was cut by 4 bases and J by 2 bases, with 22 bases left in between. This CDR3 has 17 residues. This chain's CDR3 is CASSRSGTSSVAYEQYF. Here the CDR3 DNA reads TGCGCCAGCAGCCGATCAGGAACTTCTAGCGTTGCCTACGAGCAGTACTTC.

The CDR3 bases are TGTGCCAGCAGCCCAGGGAACTATGGCTACACCTTC. Amino acid sequence: CASSPGNYGYTF. The chain has TRBV7-2 and TRBJ1-2; maybe TRBD1 (5 bases). Trimming took off 5 bases at V and 2 bases at J, with 6 bases between the two ends. The CDR3 spans 12 residues. Germline loops: CDR1 SGHTA, CDR2 FQGNSA. The full variable domain, its missing parts supplied by reference TRBV7-2 and TRBJ1-2, is GAGVSQSPSNKVTEKGKDVELRCDPISGHTALYWYRQSLGQGLEFLIYFQGNSAPDKSGLPSDRFSAERTGGSVSTLTIQRTQQEDSAVYLCASSPGNYGYTFGSGTRLTVV.

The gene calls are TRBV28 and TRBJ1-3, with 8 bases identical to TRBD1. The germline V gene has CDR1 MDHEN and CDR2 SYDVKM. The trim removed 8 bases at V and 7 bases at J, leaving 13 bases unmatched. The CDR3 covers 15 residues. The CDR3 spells CASFTARTGTNTIYF. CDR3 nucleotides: TGTGCCAGCTTTACTGCCCGGACAGGGACGAACACCATATATTTT.

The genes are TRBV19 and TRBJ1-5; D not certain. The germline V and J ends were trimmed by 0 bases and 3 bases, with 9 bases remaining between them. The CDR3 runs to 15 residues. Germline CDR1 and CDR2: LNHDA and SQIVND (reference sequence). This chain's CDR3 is CASSIEGSSNQPQHF. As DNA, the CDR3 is TGTGCCAGTAGTATAGAGGGGAGCTCCAATCAGCCCCAGCATTTT.

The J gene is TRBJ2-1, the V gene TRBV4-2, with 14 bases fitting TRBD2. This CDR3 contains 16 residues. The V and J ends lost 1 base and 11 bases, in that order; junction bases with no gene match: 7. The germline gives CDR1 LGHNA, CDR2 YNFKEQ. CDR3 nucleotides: TGTGCCAGCAGCCAAGGCGCGGGACTAGCGGGAGACCAGCAGTTCTTC. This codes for CASSQGAGLAGDQQFF.

The CDR3 nucleotides read TGTGCCATCAGTGAGTCCCCCACAGGCATTTATGGCTACACCTTC. Residues: CAISESPTGIYGYTF. The chain links TRBV10-3 to TRBJ1-2; tentatively, D is TRBD1 (5 bases). The germline V gene has CDR1 ENHRY and CDR2 SYGVKD. The V and J ends lost 0 bases and 5 bases respectively, with 13 bases between them. The CDR3 contains 15 residues.